This paragraph covers one TCR beta chain sequence. This sample is part of a study of blood T cell repertoires in COVID-19. Germline assignment: CDR1 MDHEN and CDR2 SYDVKM. V gave up 3 bases and J gave up 0 bases; unmatched junction bases: 2. The CDR3 runs to 14 residues. Seattle-derived patients entered the study during active infection and were followed longitudinally. Authors' data handling: Researchers report that nucleated cell counts were estimated from reference gene primer amplification. The assay was immunoSEQ multiplex PCR, and TCRdb's table has in-frame clones only and misses some. For V, J and clone size, that table is used; D and trimming come from the DNA. Here the sample spans about 95,000 clones, 81% being singletons.

Sequencing input: peripheral blood. The chain links TRBV28 to TRBJ2-7, with 7 bases fitting TRBD1. The source of this sequence is an elderly man with COVID-19, enrolled during active disease. DNA of the CDR3: TGTGCCAGCAGTTTCGACAGGGACTCCTACGAGCAGTACTTC. It yields the protein CASSFDRDSYEQYF.